A single TCR beta chain is shown here with its context. Original data processing: Using reference gene primer amplification, nucleated cell counts were estimated. TCRdb's copy holds only in-frame clones and misses some; the assay was immunoSEQ multiplex PCR. The V and J calls and clone size are taken from that table; D and trimming were inferred from the DNA. The table records roughly 250,000 clones, less than 85% of them present only once. The sample is drawn from a study of blood T cell repertoires in COVID-19. Study-level background: From the United States, Italy and Spain came samples of acute and convalescent COVID-19.

Germline V gives CDR1 LNHDA, CDR2 SQIVND (reference sequence). This CDR3 spans 14 amino acids. V was pared by 7 bases and J by 3 bases, with 5 bases of the junction left unmatched. The sequence was obtained from a woman older than 75 with active or convalescent COVID-19. Sequencing input: peripheral blood. The V call is TRBV19, the J call TRBJ1-5; TRBD1 matches at 8 bases. The CDR3, as DNA: TGTGCCAGTAAAGAACAGGGGGACAATCAGCCCCAGCATTTT. Amino acid sequence: CASKEQGDNQPQHF.